Listed below are T cell receptor beta chains from one sample, sequenced in a study of CD4 T cells in relation to SARS-CoV-2 and coronaviruses. Assay: immunoSEQ multiplex PCR; the TCRdb copy retains only in-frame clones and omits some. The sample records 25,000 to 30,000 clones, about two thirds being singletons. What these receptors recognize is not known. The sample taken for sequencing was CD4+ T cells from PBMCs, cultured in vitro. The receptors shown here come from a human donor in good health. The CDR3 runs from the conserved cysteine through the conserved F or W. The D gene is left open where the match is weak. Size values are once, few and many counts, or a class for expanded clones, and some rows have none.

J gene: TRBJ1-4; V gene: TRBV9; CDR3 length: 14; D gene: -; clone size: -; CDR3 protein: CASSSGRSNEKLFF; CDR3 DNA: TGTGCCAGCAGCTCTGGACGGAGTAATGAAAAACTGTTTTTT
J gene: TRBJ2-7; V gene: TRBV25-1; CDR3 length: 13; D gene: -; clone size: -; CDR3 protein: CASRTETSYEQYF; CDR3 DNA: TGTGCCAGCAGGACGGAGACCTCCTACGAGCAGTACTTC
J gene: TRBJ2-3; V gene: TRBV9; CDR3 length: 14; D gene: -; clone size: -; CDR3 protein: CASSVGLGTDTQYF; CDR3 DNA: TGTGCCAGCAGCGTCGGACTCGGCACAGATACGCAGTATTTT
J gene: TRBJ2-1; V gene: TRBV16; CDR3 length: 15; D gene: TRBD2; clone size: -; CDR3 protein: CASSQSSGKYNEQFF; CDR3 DNA: TGTGCCAGCAGCCAATCTAGCGGGAAATACAATGAGCAGTTCTTC
J gene: TRBJ1-4; V gene: TRBV3-1/TRBV3-2; CDR3 length: 14; D gene: TRBD1; clone size: -; CDR3 protein: CASTHRGHREKLFF; CDR3 DNA: TGTGCCAGCACCCACAGGGGGCACCGCGAAAAACTGTTTTTT
J gene: TRBJ1-2; V gene: TRBV11-2; CDR3 length: 15; D gene: TRBD1; clone size: once; CDR3 protein: CASTRVRGGNYGYTF; CDR3 DNA: TGTGCCAGCACCAGAGTCAGGGGGGGGAACTATGGCTACACCTTC
J gene: TRBJ1-2; V gene: TRBV29-1; CDR3 length: 14; D gene: -; clone size: -; CDR3 protein: CSVELVRSLDGYTF; CDR3 DNA: TGCAGCGTTGAATTGGTAAGGTCCCTGGATGGCTACACCTTC
J gene: TRBJ2-3; V gene: TRBV5-1; CDR3 length: 15; D gene: TRBD2; clone size: once; CDR3 protein: CASSFLAGGQDTQYF; CDR3 DNA: TGCGCCAGCAGCTTCCTAGCGGGAGGCCAAGATACGCAGTATTTT
J gene: TRBJ1-1; V gene: TRBV2; CDR3 length: 16; D gene: -; clone size: -; CDR3 protein: CASILRGAGAGTEAFF; CDR3 DNA: TGTGCCAGCATATTAAGGGGCGCCGGGGCGGGCACTGAAGCTTTCTTT
J gene: TRBJ1-3; V gene: TRBV4-3; CDR3 length: 16; D gene: -; clone size: -; CDR3 protein: CASSQDFSISGNTIYF; CDR3 DNA: TGCGCCAGCAGCCAAGATTTTAGCATCTCTGGAAACACCATATATTTT
J gene: TRBJ2-1; V gene: TRBV23-1; CDR3 length: 18; D gene: -; clone size: once; CDR3 protein: CASSQCGVAEGIYNEQFF; CDR3 DNA: TGCGCCAGCAGTCAGTGTGGGGTTGCCGAGGGGATCTACAATGAGCAGTTCTTC
J gene: TRBJ1-1; V gene: TRBV4-1; CDR3 length: 15; D gene: TRBD1; clone size: -; CDR3 protein: CASSQDGTGGAEAFF; CDR3 DNA: TGCGCCAGCAGCCAAGACGGAACAGGGGGCGCTGAAGCTTTCTTT
J gene: TRBJ2-5; V gene: TRBV7-2; CDR3 length: 13; D gene: -; clone size: -; CDR3 protein: CASSTRQEETQYF; CDR3 DNA: TGTGCCAGCAGCACCCGACAGGAAGAGACCCAGTACTTC
J gene: TRBJ2-2; V gene: TRBV11-3; CDR3 length: 14; D gene: -; clone size: -; CDR3 protein: CASSSGTSLGQLFF; CDR3 DNA: TGTGCCAGCAGCTCTGGGACCAGCCTGGGTCAGCTGTTTTTT
J gene: TRBJ2-3; V gene: TRBV9; CDR3 length: 16; D gene: TRBD2; clone size: -; CDR3 protein: CASSARTGLAGDTQYF; CDR3 DNA: TGTGCCAGCAGCGCCCGAACGGGACTAGCGGGAGATACGCAGTATTTT
J gene: TRBJ2-1; V gene: TRBV11-3; CDR3 length: 17; D gene: TRBD2; clone size: -; CDR3 protein: CASSFGGLAGGRHEQFF; CDR3 DNA: TGTGCCAGCAGCTTTGGAGGGCTAGCGGGGGGGCGCCATGAGCAGTTCTTC
J gene: TRBJ2-3; V gene: TRBV7-9; CDR3 length: 15; D gene: TRBD2; clone size: -; CDR3 protein: CASCEREGHTDTQYF; CDR3 DNA: TGTGCCAGCTGTGAGCGGGAGGGTCACACAGATACGCAGTATTTT
J gene: TRBJ2-5; V gene: TRBV4-3; CDR3 length: 18; D gene: TRBD2; clone size: -; CDR3 protein: CASSRMRLAGGRGETQYF; CDR3 DNA: TGCGCCAGCAGCCGAATGCGACTAGCGGGGGGGCGAGGAGAGACCCAGTACTTC
J gene: TRBJ2-1; V gene: TRBV7-3; CDR3 length: 14; D gene: -; clone size: -; CDR3 protein: CASSSSPTYNEQFF; CDR3 DNA: TGTGCCAGCAGTTCTAGCCCTACCTACAATGAGCAGTTCTTC
J gene: TRBJ1-3; V gene: TRBV19; CDR3 length: 15; D gene: -; clone size: -; CDR3 protein: CASNIGGYSGNTIYF; CDR3 DNA: TGTGCCAGTAATATCGGAGGCTACTCTGGAAACACCATATATTTT
J gene: TRBJ2-3; V gene: TRBV7-9; CDR3 length: 14; D gene: -; clone size: -; CDR3 protein: CASSSTSGEDTQYF; CDR3 DNA: TGTGCCAGCAGTTCAACCTCAGGGGAGGATACGCAGTATTTT
J gene: TRBJ2-3; V gene: TRBV9; CDR3 length: 15; D gene: -; clone size: -; CDR3 protein: CASSGGASSTDTQYF; CDR3 DNA: TGTGCCAGCAGCGGCGGGGCATCCAGCACAGATACGCAGTATTTT
J gene: TRBJ2-2; V gene: TRBV4-3; CDR3 length: 14; D gene: -; clone size: few; CDR3 protein: CASSRGGGPGELFF; CDR3 DNA: TGCGCCAGCAGCCGAGGAGGGGGCCCCGGGGAGCTGTTTTTT
J gene: TRBJ2-5; V gene: TRBV7-3; CDR3 length: 15; D gene: TRBD2; clone size: -; CDR3 protein: CASSRGTSGQETQYF; CDR3 DNA: TGTGCCAGCAGCCGTGGGACTAGCGGACAAGAGACCCAGTACTTC
J gene: TRBJ1-4; V gene: TRBV6-6; CDR3 length: 15; D gene: -; clone size: once; CDR3 protein: CASSSHMAGDEKLFF; CDR3 DNA: TGTGCCAGCAGTTCCCACATGGCAGGAGATGAAAAACTGTTTTTT
J gene: TRBJ1-3; V gene: TRBV19; CDR3 length: 15; D gene: TRBD1; clone size: -; CDR3 protein: CASSPQTGVGNTIYF; CDR3 DNA: TGTGCCAGTAGTCCCCAGACAGGGGTAGGAAACACCATATATTTT
J gene: TRBJ1-1; V gene: TRBV4-1; CDR3 length: 13; D gene: -; clone size: -; CDR3 protein: CASSLKEGLGAFF; CDR3 DNA: TGCGCCAGCAGCCTAAAGGAGGGATTAGGAGCTTTCTTT
J gene: TRBJ2-3; V gene: TRBV5-1; CDR3 length: 15; D gene: TRBD1; clone size: -; CDR3 protein: CASSLWDRVEDTQYF; CDR3 DNA: TGCGCCAGCAGCTTGTGGGACAGGGTGGAAGATACGCAGTATTTT
J gene: TRBJ2-1; V gene: TRBV6-5; CDR3 length: 13; D gene: -; clone size: -; CDR3 protein: CASRDTGYNEQFF; CDR3 DNA: TGTGCCAGTAGGGACACCGGTTACAATGAGCAGTTCTTC
J gene: TRBJ2-2; V gene: TRBV19; CDR3 length: 11; D gene: -; clone size: -; CDR3 protein: CASSIIGELFF; CDR3 DNA: TGTGCCAGTAGTATAATCGGGGAGCTGTTTTTT
J gene: TRBJ1-3; V gene: TRBV2; CDR3 length: 16; D gene: -; clone size: -; CDR3 protein: CASSEGGTGSGNTIYF; CDR3 DNA: TGTGCCAGCAGTGAAGGGGGAACGGGGTCCGGAAACACCATATATTTT
J gene: TRBJ1-4; V gene: TRBV11-2; CDR3 length: 16; D gene: -; clone size: -; CDR3 protein: CASSLVRVATNEKLFF; CDR3 DNA: TGTGCCAGCAGCTTAGTCCGAGTCGCAACTAATGAAAAACTGTTTTTT
J gene: TRBJ2-1; V gene: TRBV10-3; CDR3 length: 12; D gene: -; clone size: -; CDR3 protein: CAINKGSNEQFF; CDR3 DNA: TGTGCCATCAATAAAGGGAGTAATGAGCAGTTCTTC
J gene: TRBJ2-7; V gene: TRBV5-4; CDR3 length: 15; D gene: -; clone size: -; CDR3 protein: CASSLGSGISYEQYF; CDR3 DNA: TGTGCCAGCAGCTTGGGGTCTGGAATATCCTACGAGCAGTACTTC
J gene: TRBJ1-5; V gene: TRBV3-1/TRBV3-2; CDR3 length: 14; D gene: -; clone size: -; CDR3 protein: CASSQDWGGQPQHF; CDR3 DNA: TGTGCCAGCAGCCAAGATTGGGGGGGTCAGCCCCAGCATTTT
J gene: TRBJ1-2; V gene: TRBV5-8; CDR3 length: 15; D gene: TRBD1; clone size: -; CDR3 protein: CASSIVDRRHYGYTF; CDR3 DNA: TGTGCCAGCAGCATAGTGGACAGGCGACACTATGGCTACACCTTC
J gene: TRBJ2-5; V gene: TRBV20-1; CDR3 length: 14; D gene: TRBD1; clone size: -; CDR3 protein: CSASSPTGGETQYF; CDR3 DNA: TGCAGTGCTAGTTCTCCTACAGGGGGGGAGACCCAGTACTTC
J gene: TRBJ2-7; V gene: TRBV9; CDR3 length: 15; D gene: TRBD1; clone size: -; CDR3 protein: CASSYAPGTAYEQYF; CDR3 DNA: TGTGCCAGCAGCTACGCCCCCGGGACAGCGTACGAGCAGTACTTC
J gene: TRBJ1-5; V gene: TRBV6-5; CDR3 length: 13; D gene: -; clone size: -; CDR3 protein: CASHFGGNQPQHF; CDR3 DNA: TGTGCCAGCCACTTCGGGGGCAATCAGCCCCAGCATTTT
J gene: TRBJ2-7; V gene: TRBV4-3; CDR3 length: 15; D gene: TRBD2; clone size: -; CDR3 protein: CASSQDWLAGGPPYF; CDR3 DNA: TGCGCCAGCAGCCAAGATTGGCTAGCGGGAGGGCCGCCGTACTTC
J gene: TRBJ2-5; V gene: TRBV4-2; CDR3 length: 15; D gene: TRBD2; clone size: -; CDR3 protein: CASSQGGGGKETQYF; CDR3 DNA: TGTGCCAGCAGCCAAGGGGGCGGGGGTAAAGAGACCCAGTACTTC
J gene: TRBJ1-5; V gene: TRBV30; CDR3 length: 18; D gene: -; clone size: once; CDR3 protein: CAWSSGRLALGGNQPQHF; CDR3 DNA: TGTGCCTGGAGTTCGGGGCGACTGGCCCTTGGGGGCAATCAGCCCCAGCATTTT
J gene: TRBJ2-1; V gene: TRBV27; CDR3 length: 15; D gene: -; clone size: -; CDR3 protein: CASSLSGTGFNEQFF; CDR3 DNA: TGTGCCAGCAGTTTAAGCGGGACAGGTTTCAATGAGCAGTTCTTC
J gene: TRBJ2-6; V gene: TRBV25-1; CDR3 length: 17; D gene: -; clone size: -; CDR3 protein: CASSSGGPSSGANVLTF; CDR3 DNA: TGTGCCAGCAGTAGTGGAGGCCCTAGCTCTGGGGCCAACGTCCTGACTTTC
J gene: TRBJ1-2; V gene: TRBV6-2/TRBV6-3; CDR3 length: 14; D gene: -; clone size: few; CDR3 protein: CASSLDRQVYGYTF; CDR3 DNA: TGTGCCAGCAGTTTGGACAGACAGGTCTATGGCTACACCTTC
J gene: TRBJ1-2; V gene: TRBV7-8; CDR3 length: 12; D gene: TRBD1; clone size: -; CDR3 protein: CASSPTGYGYTF; CDR3 DNA: TGTGCCAGCAGCCCGACAGGGTATGGCTACACCTTC
J gene: TRBJ2-6; V gene: TRBV4-2; CDR3 length: 15; D gene: -; clone size: -; CDR3 protein: CASSQANSGANVLTF; CDR3 DNA: TGTGCCAGCAGCCAAGCCAACTCTGGGGCCAACGTCCTGACTTTC
J gene: TRBJ1-6; V gene: TRBV6-5; CDR3 length: 14; D gene: -; clone size: -; CDR3 protein: CASSLGQRDSPLHF; CDR3 DNA: TGTGCCAGCAGCCTTGGACAGAGGGATTCACCCCTCCACTTT
J gene: TRBJ2-5; V gene: TRBV7-2; CDR3 length: 15; D gene: TRBD2; clone size: -; CDR3 protein: CASSFQSGKWETQYF; CDR3 DNA: TGTGCCAGCAGCTTCCAGAGCGGGAAGTGGGAGACCCAGTACTTC
J gene: TRBJ2-5; V gene: TRBV7-2; CDR3 length: 15; D gene: TRBD1; clone size: -; CDR3 protein: CASSLRQGEVETQYF; CDR3 DNA: TGTGCCAGCAGCCTACGACAGGGGGAAGTGGAGACCCAGTACTTC
J gene: TRBJ2-1; V gene: TRBV4-2; CDR3 length: 12; D gene: -; clone size: -; CDR3 protein: CASRGSGDALFF; CDR3 DNA: TGTGCCAGCAGGGGTAGCGGAGATGCGCTCTTCTTC
J gene: TRBJ2-7; V gene: TRBV28; CDR3 length: 12; D gene: -; clone size: once; CDR3 protein: CASGSLSYEQYF; CDR3 DNA: TGTGCCAGTGGTAGCCTCAGTTACGAGCAGTACTTC
J gene: TRBJ1-2; V gene: TRBV3-1/TRBV3-2; CDR3 length: 12; D gene: -; clone size: few; CDR3 protein: CASSPLGYGYTF; CDR3 DNA: TGTGCCAGCAGCCCGTTGGGGTATGGCTACACCTTC
J gene: TRBJ1-2; V gene: TRBV7-2; CDR3 length: 12; D gene: -; clone size: few; CDR3 protein: CASSLGGYGYTF; CDR3 DNA: TGTGCCAGCAGCTTAGGGGGCTATGGCTACACCTTC
J gene: TRBJ2-3; V gene: TRBV27; CDR3 length: 11; D gene: -; clone size: -; CDR3 protein: CASSSTDTQYF; CDR3 DNA: TGTGCCAGCAGTTCTACGGATACGCAGTATTTT